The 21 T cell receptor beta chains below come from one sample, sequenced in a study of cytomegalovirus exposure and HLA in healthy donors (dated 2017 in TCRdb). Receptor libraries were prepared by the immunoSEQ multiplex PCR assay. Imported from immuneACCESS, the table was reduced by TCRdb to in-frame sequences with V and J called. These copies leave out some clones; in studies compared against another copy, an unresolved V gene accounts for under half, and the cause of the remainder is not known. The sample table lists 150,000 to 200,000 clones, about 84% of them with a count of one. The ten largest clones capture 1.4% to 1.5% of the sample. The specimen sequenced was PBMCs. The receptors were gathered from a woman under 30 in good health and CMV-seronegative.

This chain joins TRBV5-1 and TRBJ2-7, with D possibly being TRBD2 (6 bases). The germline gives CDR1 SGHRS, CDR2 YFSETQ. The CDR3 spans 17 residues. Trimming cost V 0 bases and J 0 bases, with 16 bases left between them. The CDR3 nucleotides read TGCGCCAGCAGCTTGGCGTACCGGGGGAGAAGCTCCTACGAGCAGTACTTC. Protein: CASSLAYRGRSSYEQYF.

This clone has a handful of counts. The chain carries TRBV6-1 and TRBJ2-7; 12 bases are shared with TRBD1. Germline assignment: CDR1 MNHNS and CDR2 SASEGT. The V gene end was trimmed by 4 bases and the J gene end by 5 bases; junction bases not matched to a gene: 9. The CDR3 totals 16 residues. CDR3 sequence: CASSVELGTGGDEQYF. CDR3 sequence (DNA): TGTGCCAGCAGTGTGGAATTGGGGACAGGGGGCGACGAGCAGTACTTC.

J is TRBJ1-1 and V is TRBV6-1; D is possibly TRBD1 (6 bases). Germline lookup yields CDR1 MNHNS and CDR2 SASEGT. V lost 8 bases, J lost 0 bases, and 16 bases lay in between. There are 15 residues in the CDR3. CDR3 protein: CASRNGGAMNTEAFF. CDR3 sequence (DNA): TGTGCCAGCCGCAACGGGGGGGCCATGAACACTGAAGCTTTCTTT.

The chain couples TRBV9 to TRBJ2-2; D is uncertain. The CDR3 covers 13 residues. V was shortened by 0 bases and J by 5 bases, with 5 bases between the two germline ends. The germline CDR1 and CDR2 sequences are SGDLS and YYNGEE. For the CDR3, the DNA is TGTGCCAGCAGCGTAGCCCCAACCGGGGAGCTGTTTTTT. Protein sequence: CASSVAPTGELFF.

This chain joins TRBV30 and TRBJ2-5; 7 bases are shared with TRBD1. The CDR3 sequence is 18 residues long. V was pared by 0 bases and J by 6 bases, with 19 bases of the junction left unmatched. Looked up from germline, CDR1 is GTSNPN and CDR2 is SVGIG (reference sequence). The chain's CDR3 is CAWSVGDGQSSGGKTQYF. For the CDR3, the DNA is TGTGCCTGGAGTGTAGGGGATGGACAGAGTTCAGGGGGAAAGACCCAGTACTTC. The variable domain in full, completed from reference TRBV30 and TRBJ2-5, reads SQTIHQWPATLVQPVGSPLSLECTVEGTSNPNLYWYRQAAGRGLQLLFYSVGIGQISSEVPQNLSASRPQDRQFILSSKKLLLSDSGFYLCAWSVGDGQSSGGKTQYFGPGTRLLVL.

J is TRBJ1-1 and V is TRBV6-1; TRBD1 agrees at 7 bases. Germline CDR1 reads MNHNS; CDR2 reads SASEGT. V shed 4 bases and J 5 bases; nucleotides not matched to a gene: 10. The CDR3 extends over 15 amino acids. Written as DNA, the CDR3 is TGTGCCAGCAGTGCCCTCGAGGGGGCTGGGACTGAAGCTTTCTTT. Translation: CASSALEGAGTEAFF.

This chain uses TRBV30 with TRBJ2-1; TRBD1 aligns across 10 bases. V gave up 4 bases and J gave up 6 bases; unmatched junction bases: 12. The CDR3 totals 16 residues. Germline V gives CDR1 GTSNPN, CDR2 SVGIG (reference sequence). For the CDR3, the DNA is TGTGCCTGGACCCTAGGGGGGACAGGGGTAGGCAATGAGCAGTTCTTC. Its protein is CAWTLGGTGVGNEQFF. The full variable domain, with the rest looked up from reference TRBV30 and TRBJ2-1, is SQTIHQWPATLVQPVGSPLSLECTVEGTSNPNLYWYRQAAGRGLQLLFYSVGIGQISSEVPQNLSASRPQDRQFILSSKKLLLSDSGFYLCAWTLGGTGVGNEQFFGPGTRLTVL.

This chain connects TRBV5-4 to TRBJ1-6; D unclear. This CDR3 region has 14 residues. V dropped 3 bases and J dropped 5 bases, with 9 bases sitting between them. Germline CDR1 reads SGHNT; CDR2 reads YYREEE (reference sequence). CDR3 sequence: CASSYPTDNSPLHF. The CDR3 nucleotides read TGTGCCAGCAGCTATCCAACGGATAATTCACCCCTCCACTTT. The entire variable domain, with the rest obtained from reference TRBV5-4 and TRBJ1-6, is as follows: ETGVTQSPTHLIKTRGQQVTLRCSSQSGHNTVSWYQQALGQGPQFIFQYYREEENGRGNFPPRFSGLQFPNYSSELNVNALELDDSALYLCASSYPTDNSPLHFGNGTRLTVT.

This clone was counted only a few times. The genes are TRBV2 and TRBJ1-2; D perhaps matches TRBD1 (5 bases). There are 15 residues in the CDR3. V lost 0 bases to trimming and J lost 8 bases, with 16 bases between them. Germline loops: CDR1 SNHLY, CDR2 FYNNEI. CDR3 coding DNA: TGTGCCAGCAGTGAAGCGCGGATAGGGGCAGGAGGCTACACCTTC. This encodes CASSEARIGAGGYTF.

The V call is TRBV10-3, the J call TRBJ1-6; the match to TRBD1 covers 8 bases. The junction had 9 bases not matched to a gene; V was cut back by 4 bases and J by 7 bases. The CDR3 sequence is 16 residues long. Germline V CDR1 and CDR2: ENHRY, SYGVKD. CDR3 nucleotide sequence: TGTGCCATCAGTGCAGGGGGCTCCGGGGTAAATTCACCCCTCCACTTT. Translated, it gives CAISAGGSGVNSPLHF.

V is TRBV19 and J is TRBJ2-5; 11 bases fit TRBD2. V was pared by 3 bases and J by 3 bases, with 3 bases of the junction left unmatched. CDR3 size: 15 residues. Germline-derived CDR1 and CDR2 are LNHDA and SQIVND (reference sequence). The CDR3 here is CASSMISGGEETQYF. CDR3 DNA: TGTGCCAGTAGTATGATTAGCGGGGGGGAAGAGACCCAGTACTTC.

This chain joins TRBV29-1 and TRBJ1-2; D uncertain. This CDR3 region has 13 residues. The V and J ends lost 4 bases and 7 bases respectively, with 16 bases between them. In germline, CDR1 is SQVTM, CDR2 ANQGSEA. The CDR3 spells CSVVGLLPSGYTF. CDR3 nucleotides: TGCAGCGTTGTTGGGTTGCTGCCTAGTGGCTACACCTTC.

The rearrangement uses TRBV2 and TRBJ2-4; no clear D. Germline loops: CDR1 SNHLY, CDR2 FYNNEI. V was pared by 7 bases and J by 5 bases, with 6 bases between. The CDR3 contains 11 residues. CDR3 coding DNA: TGTGCCAGCACCACTGAAAACATTCAGTACTTC. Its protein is CASTTENIQYF.

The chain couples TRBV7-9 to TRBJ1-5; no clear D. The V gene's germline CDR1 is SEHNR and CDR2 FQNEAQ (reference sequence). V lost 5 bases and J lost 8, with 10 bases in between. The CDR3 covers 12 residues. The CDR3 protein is CASSRAGEPQHF. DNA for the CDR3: TGTGCCAGCAGCCGTGCCGGGGAGCCCCAGCATTTT.

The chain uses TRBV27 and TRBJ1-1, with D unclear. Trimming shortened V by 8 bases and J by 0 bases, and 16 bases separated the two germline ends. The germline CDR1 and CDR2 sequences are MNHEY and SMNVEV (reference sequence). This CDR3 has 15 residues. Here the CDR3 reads CASFFAGKMNTEAFF. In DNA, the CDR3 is TGTGCCAGCTTTTTCGCAGGAAAGATGAACACTGAAGCTTTCTTT.

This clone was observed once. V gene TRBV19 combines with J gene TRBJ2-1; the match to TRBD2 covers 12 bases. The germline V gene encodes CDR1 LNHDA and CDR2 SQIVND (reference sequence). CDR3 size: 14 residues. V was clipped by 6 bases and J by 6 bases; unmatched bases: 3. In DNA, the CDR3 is TGTGCCAGTAGCAAACTAGCGGGGGGCAATGAGCAGTTCTTC. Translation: CASSKLAGGNEQFF.

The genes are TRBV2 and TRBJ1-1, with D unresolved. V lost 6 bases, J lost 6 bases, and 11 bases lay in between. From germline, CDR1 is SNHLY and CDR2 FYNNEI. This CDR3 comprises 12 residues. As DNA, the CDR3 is TGTGCCAGCAGGTTAGAGGGAGCTGAAGCTTTCTTT. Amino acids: CASRLEGAEAFF.

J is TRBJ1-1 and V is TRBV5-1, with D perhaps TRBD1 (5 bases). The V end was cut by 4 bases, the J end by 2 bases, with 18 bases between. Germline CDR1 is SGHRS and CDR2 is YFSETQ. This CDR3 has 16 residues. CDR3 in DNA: TGCGCCAGCAGCCCCCGGCAGGGCAGGGTCAACACTGAAGCTTTCTTT. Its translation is CASSPRQGRVNTEAFF.

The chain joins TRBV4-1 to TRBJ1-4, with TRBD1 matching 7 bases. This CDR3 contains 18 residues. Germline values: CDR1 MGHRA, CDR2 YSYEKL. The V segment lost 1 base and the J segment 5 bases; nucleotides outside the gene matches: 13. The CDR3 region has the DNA TGCGCCAGCAGCCAAGGACAGGGTTACCCATTGGGGAATGAAAAACTGTTTTTT. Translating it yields CASSQGQGYPLGNEKLFF.

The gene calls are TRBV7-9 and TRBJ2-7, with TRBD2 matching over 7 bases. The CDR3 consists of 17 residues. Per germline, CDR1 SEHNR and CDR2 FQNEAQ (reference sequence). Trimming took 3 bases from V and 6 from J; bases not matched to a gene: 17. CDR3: CASSFALGGGSVSEQYF. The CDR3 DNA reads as TGTGCCAGCAGCTTCGCCTTGGGGGGGGGAAGCGTCTCCGAGCAGTACTTC.

The CDR3 coding sequence is TGTGCCAGCAGCCAAGGTTCCGGGAGGGCGAACACCGGGGAGCTGTTTTTT. It encodes CASSQGSGRANTGELFF. The chain is built from TRBV4-2 and TRBJ2-2; 8 bases map to TRBD2. There are 17 residues in the CDR3. The germline V gene encodes CDR1 LGHNA and CDR2 YNFKEQ. The V and J ends lost 1 base and 0 bases, in that order; junction bases with no gene match: 4.